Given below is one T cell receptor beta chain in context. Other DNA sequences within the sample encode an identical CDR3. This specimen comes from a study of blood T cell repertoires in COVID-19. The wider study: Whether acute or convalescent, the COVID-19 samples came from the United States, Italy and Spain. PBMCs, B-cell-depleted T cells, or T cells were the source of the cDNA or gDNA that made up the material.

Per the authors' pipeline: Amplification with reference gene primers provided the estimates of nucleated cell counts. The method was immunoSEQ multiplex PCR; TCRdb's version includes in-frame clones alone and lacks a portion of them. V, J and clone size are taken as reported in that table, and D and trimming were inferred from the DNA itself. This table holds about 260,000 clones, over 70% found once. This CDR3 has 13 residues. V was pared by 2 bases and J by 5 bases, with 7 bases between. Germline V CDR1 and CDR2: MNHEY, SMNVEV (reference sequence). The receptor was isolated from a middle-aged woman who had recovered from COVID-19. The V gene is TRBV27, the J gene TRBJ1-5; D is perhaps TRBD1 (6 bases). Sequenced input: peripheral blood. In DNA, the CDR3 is TGTGCCAGCAGTTTAACAGGGTATCAGCCCCAGCATTTT. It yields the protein CASSLTGYQPQHF.